This record looks at one T cell receptor (beta chain) sequence and its context. The germline V and J ends were trimmed by 3 bases and 10 bases, with 13 bases remaining between them. The CDR3 extends over 13 amino acids. Germline lookup yields CDR1 KGHSH and CDR2 LQKENI. The entry originates in a study of blood T cell repertoires in COVID-19. About the research overall: Collection of acute and convalescent COVID-19 samples took place in the United States, Italy and Spain. PBMCs, B-cell-depleted T cells, or T cells were the source of the cDNA or gDNA that made up the material.

Study processing details: Nucleated cell counts were estimated from reference gene primer amplification. TCRdb's table, derived via immunoSEQ multiplex PCR, lists solely in-frame clones and lacks some. For V, J and clone size, that table is used; D and trimming come from the DNA. The repertoire holds 140,000 to 150,000 clones, 80% to 90% seen once, with 6.5% to 9.5% in the top ten. Patients of the Seattle cohort, enrolled during active infection, were followed longitudinally. The receptor's source is a woman between 55 and 75 years old with COVID-19, enrolled during active disease. The specimen sequenced was peripheral blood. The chain combines TRBV18 with TRBJ2-1; TRBD2 is a possible D gene (5 bases). DNA for the CDR3: TGTGCCAGCTCACCCAGCGGAGCGAGGGAGCAGTTCTTC. The encoded protein is CASSPSGAREQFF.